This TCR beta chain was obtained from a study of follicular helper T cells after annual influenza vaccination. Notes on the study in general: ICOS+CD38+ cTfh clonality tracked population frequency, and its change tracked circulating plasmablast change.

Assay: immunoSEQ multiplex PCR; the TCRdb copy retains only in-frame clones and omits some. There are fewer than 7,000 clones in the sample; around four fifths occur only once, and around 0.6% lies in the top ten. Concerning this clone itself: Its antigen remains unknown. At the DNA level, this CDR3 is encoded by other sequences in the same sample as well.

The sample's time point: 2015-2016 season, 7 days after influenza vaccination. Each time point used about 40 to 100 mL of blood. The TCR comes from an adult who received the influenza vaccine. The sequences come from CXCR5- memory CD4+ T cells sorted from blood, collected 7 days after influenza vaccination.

The CDR3 loop is CASSLGAGNAYEQYF. DNA for the CDR3: TGTGCCAGCAGTTTGGGGGCAGGGAACGCTTACGAGCAGTACTTC. This chain links TRBV28 with TRBJ2-7; the D gene is possibly TRBD1 (6 bases). The V end was cut by 3 bases, the J end by 4 bases, with 16 bases between. This CDR3 is built from 15 residues. Per the germline V gene, CDR1 is MDHEN and CDR2 is SYDVKM.